This T cell receptor beta chain was observed in a study of brain T cells in children with intractable seizures. Study-level results: HCMV serostatus was not known, and viral specificity came from CDR3 similarity only. Pre- and post-surgery blood differed in depth, so pre-surgery absences may be undersampling.

The time point was: blood from clinic visit 5 months post-surgery; TSC patient then seizure free. Sequencing was limited to surgery cases with top T cell transcript signatures in brain tissue. Pre-surgery treatment included at least one anti-epileptic drug. Sequenced by immunoSEQ multiplex PCR; TCRdb stores in-frame clones only, minus some. The table shows about 350,000 clones, with roughly 93% occurring only once. The ends lost 5 bases at V and 8 bases at J; junction bases unmatched: 11. CDR1 MNHEY and CDR2 SMNVEV come from the germline V gene (reference sequence). This CDR3 has 15 amino acids. Worth noting for this clone: Its antigen remains unidentified.

The V gene is TRBV27, the J gene TRBJ1-2; TRBD1 matches at 10 bases. This clonotype was obtained from a boy in the first two years of life with tuberous sclerosis and intractable seizures. The material was peripheral blood, obtained 4 to 5 months after surgery. CDR3 loop: CASSLLRSDRGGYTF. The DNA of the CDR3 is TGTGCCAGCAGTCTCCTACGCTCGGACAGGGGGGGCTACACCTTC.